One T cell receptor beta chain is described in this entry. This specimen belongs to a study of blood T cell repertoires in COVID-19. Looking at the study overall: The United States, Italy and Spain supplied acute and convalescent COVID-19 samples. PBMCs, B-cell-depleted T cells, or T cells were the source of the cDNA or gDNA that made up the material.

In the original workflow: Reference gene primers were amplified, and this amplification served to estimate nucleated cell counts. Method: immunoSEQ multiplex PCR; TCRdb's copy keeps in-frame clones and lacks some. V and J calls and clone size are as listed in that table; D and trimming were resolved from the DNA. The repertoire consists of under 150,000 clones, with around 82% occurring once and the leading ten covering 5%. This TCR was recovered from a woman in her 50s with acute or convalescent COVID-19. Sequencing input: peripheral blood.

In DNA, the CDR3 is TGCGCCAGCAGCCTTCCTCCGGGAACGGAGGGTTTCAATGAGCAGTTCTTC. Its translation is CASSLPPGTEGFNEQFF. The rearrangement joins TRBV4-1 to TRBJ2-1, with a possible D match to TRBD2 (6 bases). Deletions cut 4 bases from V and 6 bases from J, with 22 bases between. CDR3 length: 17 residues. Germline V lookup: CDR1 MGHRA, CDR2 YSYEKL.